This is a list of T cell receptor beta chains from one sample in a study of T cells in localized non-small cell lung cancer. The method was immunoSEQ multiplex PCR; TCRdb's version includes in-frame clones alone and lacks a portion of them. The data contain 30,000 to 35,000 clones, about nine tenths of them singletons. The source material was peripheral blood, sampled before any cancer treatment. These receptors originate from a woman aged 35 to 70 with stage I lung adenocarcinoma. Both conserved end residues are part of each CDR3. The D gene is left open where the match is weak. Clone size is given for some rows only: seen once, a few or many times, or a class if the clone is expanded.

CDR3 length	D gene	V gene	J gene	clone size	CDR3 protein	CDR3 DNA
12	.	TRBV7-9	TRBJ2-7	.	CASSLWDGEQYF	TGTGCCAGCAGCCTATGGGACGGCGAGCAGTACTTC
16	.	TRBV9	TRBJ2-3	.	CASSVDMHRARDTQYF	TGTGCCAGCAGCGTAGACATGCACAGGGCACGAGATACGCAGTATTTT
15	TRBD2	TRBV9	TRBJ2-1	once	CASSILAGGRAGQFF	TGTGCCAGCAGCATCCTAGCGGGGGGGCGTGCGGGGCAGTTCTTC
12	.	TRBV15	TRBJ2-3	.	CATSRTGNTQYF	TGTGCCACCAGCAGAACCGGGAATACGCAGTATTTT
13	.	TRBV6-4	TRBJ1-1	.	CASKDWEDTEAFF	TGTGCCAGCAAGGATTGGGAGGACACTGAAGCTTTCTTT
17	TRBD2	TRBV7-3	TRBJ2-1	.	CASSPDGASGGIIGQFF	TGTGCCAGCAGCCCCGACGGGGCTAGCGGGGGAATAATCGGGCAGTTCTTC
18	.	TRBV2	TRBJ2-5	.	CASLRNPVGGASKETQYF	TGTGCCAGCCTGCGCAACCCCGTGGGGGGGGCATCCAAAGAGACCCAGTACTTC
11	.	TRBV12-5	TRBJ1-1	few	CASGPDTEAFF	TGTGCTAGTGGTCCGGACACTGAAGCTTTCTTT
15	TRBD2	TRBV9	TRBJ2-1	.	CASRATSGGDNEQFF	TGTGCCAGCAGGGCCACTAGCGGGGGGGACAATGAGCAGTTCTTC
14	.	TRBV5-4	TRBJ2-7	.	CASSLGSPVYEQYF	TGTGCCAGCAGCTTAGGTAGCCCCGTCTACGAGCAGTACTTC
13	TRBD2	TRBV7-2	TRBJ2-7	.	CASSLERGNEQYF	TGTGCCAGCAGCTTAGAGCGGGGAAACGAGCAGTACTTC
16	.	TRBV5-6	TRBJ1-5	.	CASSLARGNSNQPQHF	TGTGCCAGCAGCTTGGCCAGGGGAAATAGCAATCAGCCCCAGCATTTT
13	.	TRBV11-2	TRBJ1-1	.	CASSRSIDTEAFF	TGTGCCAGCAGCCGATCGATAGACACTGAAGCTTTCTTT
14	.	TRBV7-3	TRBJ2-6	once	CASSPWDGANVLTF	TGTGCCAGCAGCCCTTGGGATGGGGCCAACGTCCTGACTTTC
16	.	TRBV9	TRBJ2-1	.	CASSSRRASPRNEQFF	TGTGCCAGCAGCTCCCGGAGGGCTAGCCCTCGAAATGAGCAGTTCTTC
17	TRBD1	TRBV19	TRBJ2-3	.	CASSVDRGGGTTDTQYF	TGTGCCAGTAGTGTTGACAGGGGGGGAGGCACCACAGATACGCAGTATTTT
12	.	TRBV19	TRBJ2-7	medium-sized	CASSSPRGEQYF	TGTGCCAGTAGTAGCCCGAGGGGCGAGCAGTACTTC
12	.	TRBV19	TRBJ1-3	.	CAVDGSGNTIYF	TGTGCCGTGGACGGCTCTGGAAACACCATATATTTT
14	TRBD2	TRBV7-2	TRBJ2-5	.	CASSPGGGGETQYF	TGTGCCAGCAGCCCAGGAGGCGGGGGGGAGACCCAGTACTTC
12	.	TRBV30	TRBJ1-2	once	CAWSADDSRYTF	TGTGCCTGGAGTGCGGATGACAGTCGCTACACCTTC
16	.	TRBV4-1	TRBJ2-1	.	CASSLTDPELYNEQFF	TGCGCCAGCAGCCTTACCGACCCGGAGCTGTACAATGAGCAGTTCTTC
16	TRBD1	TRBV5-5	TRBJ1-3	.	CASSLAGQGTGNTIYF	TGTGCCAGCAGCTTGGCCGGACAGGGGACTGGAAACACCATATATTTT
14	.	TRBV7-6	TRBJ2-7	.	CASSQRPPIGQQYF	TGTGCCAGCAGTCAAAGACCCCCCATTGGGCAGCAGTACTTC
12	.	TRBV7-2	TRBJ2-7	.	CASSQGHGEQYF	TGTGCCAGCAGCCAGGGACATGGCGAGCAGTACTTC
11	.	TRBV30	TRBJ2-1	.	CAWDQENEQFF	TGTGCCTGGGACCAAGAAAATGAGCAGTTCTTC
14	.	TRBV7-9	TRBJ2-1	.	CASSLAQIVGEQFF	TGTGCCAGCAGCTTAGCCCAAATCGTGGGTGAGCAGTTCTTC
14	TRBD1	TRBV18	TRBJ1-4	.	CASSPTQGGEKLFF	TGTGCCAGCTCACCAACCCAGGGGGGCGAAAAACTGTTTTTT
16	TRBD2	TRBV7-2	TRBJ2-1	.	CASSPWTSGGGGEQFF	TGTGCCAGCAGCCCTTGGACTAGCGGGGGGGGCGGTGAGCAGTTCTTC
15	TRBD1	TRBV10-3	TRBJ1-5	.	CAISPSGQKNQPQHF	TGTGCCATCAGCCCCTCGGGACAGAAAAATCAGCCCCAGCATTTT
17	.	TRBV11-3	TRBJ1-2	.	CASSTSGAGDINYGYTF	TGTGCCAGCAGCACCTCCGGGGCAGGGGACATTAACTATGGCTACACCTTC
13	.	TRBV5-6	TRBJ1-1	.	CASSYPQYTEAFF	TGTGCCAGCAGCTACCCCCAGTACACTGAAGCTTTCTTT
16	.	TRBV9	TRBJ1-2	.	CASSVAGSPLGYGYTF	TGTGCCAGCAGCGTAGCGGGATCGCCCCTAGGCTATGGCTACACCTTC
14	TRBD1	TRBV6-5	TRBJ1-2	.	CASSTGTGILGYTF	TGTGCCAGCAGCACTGGGACAGGGATTCTCGGCTACACCTTC
19	TRBD2	TRBV2	TRBJ2-1	.	CASSEALAGLGWAYNEQFF	TGTGCCAGCAGTGAAGCGCTAGCGGGTCTGGGATGGGCTTACAATGAGCAGTTCTTC
15	.	TRBV9	TRBJ2-7	.	CASSVSGTYGDEQYF	TGTGCCAGCAGCGTGTCCGGGACCTACGGGGACGAGCAGTACTTC
13	.	TRBV2	TRBJ1-3	few	CASRGGSGNTIYF	TGTGCCAGCCGAGGGGGCTCTGGAAACACCATATATTTT
14	.	TRBV5-1	TRBJ2-1	.	CASNLGEAYNEQFF	TGCGCCAGCAACCTCGGGGAGGCTTACAATGAGCAGTTCTTC
18	TRBD1	TRBV7-3	TRBJ2-5	.	CASSLRVGTGGGQETQYF	TGTGCCAGCAGCTTAAGGGTCGGGACAGGGGGTGGCCAAGAGACCCAGTACTTC
15	.	TRBV28	TRBJ1-6	.	CASSLTGRANSPLHF	TGTGCCAGCAGTTTAACGGGCAGGGCCAATTCACCCCTCCACTTT
11	TRBD2	TRBV25-1	TRBJ2-7	.	CASRLAGQQYF	TGTGCCAGCAGACTAGCGGGTCAGCAGTACTTC
13	.	TRBV5-1	TRBJ2-2	.	CASSEEDGGELFF	TGCGCCAGCAGCGAGGAGGACGGCGGGGAGCTGTTTTTT
16	.	TRBV4-1	TRBJ1-1	.	CASSPVTGTPNTEAFF	TGCGCCAGCAGCCCGGTGACTGGGACACCGAACACTGAAGCTTTCTTT
17	.	TRBV5-5	TRBJ1-1	few	CASSLFGAGRENAEAFF	TGTGCCAGCAGCTTGTTTGGGGCGGGGAGGGAAAATGCTGAAGCTTTCTTT
18	TRBD1	TRBV7-3	TRBJ2-6	.	CASSPRDRELSGANVLTF	TGTGCCAGCAGCCCCCGGGACAGGGAACTTTCAGGGGCCAACGTCCTGACTTTC
15	.	TRBV7-2	TRBJ1-1	.	CASSPPAVPSTEAFF	TGTGCCAGCAGCCCCCCGGCCGTCCCGAGCACTGAAGCTTTCTTT
16	TRBD1	TRBV7-9	TRBJ1-2	.	CASSGEIRDRDYGYTF	TGTGCCAGCAGCGGTGAGATCCGGGACAGGGACTATGGCTACACCTTC
15	.	TRBV9	TRBJ1-5	few	CASSVGWNPNQPQHF	TGTGCCAGCAGCGTAGGTTGGAATCCCAATCAGCCCCAGCATTTT
14	.	TRBV9	TRBJ2-7	.	CASAEGQGSYEQYF	TGTGCCAGCGCCGAAGGTCAGGGCTCCTACGAGCAGTACTTC
15	.	TRBV30	TRBJ2-7	.	CAWGRLATRSYEQYF	TGTGCCTGGGGTCGGCTAGCGACCAGATCCTACGAGCAGTACTTC
17	.	TRBV7-2	TRBJ2-2	.	CASSLVSWGDSTGELFF	TGTGCCAGCAGCTTAGTATCGTGGGGGGATAGCACCGGGGAGCTGTTTTTT
15	.	TRBV27	TRBJ2-2	.	CASSLSGASTGELFF	TGTGCCAGCAGTTTATCGGGGGCGAGTACCGGGGAGCTGTTTTTT